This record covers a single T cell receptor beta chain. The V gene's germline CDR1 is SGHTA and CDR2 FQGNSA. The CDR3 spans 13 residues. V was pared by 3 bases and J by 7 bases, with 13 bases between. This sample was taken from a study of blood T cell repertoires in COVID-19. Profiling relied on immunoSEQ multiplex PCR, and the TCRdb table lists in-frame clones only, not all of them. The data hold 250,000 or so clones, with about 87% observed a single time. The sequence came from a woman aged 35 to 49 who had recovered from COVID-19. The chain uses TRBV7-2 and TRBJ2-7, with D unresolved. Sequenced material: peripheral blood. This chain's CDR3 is CASSFQWSREQYF. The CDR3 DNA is TGTGCCAGCAGCTTCCAATGGTCCAGGGAGCAGTACTTC.